What follows describes a single TCR beta chain. Per the original data handling: For nucleated cells, counts were estimated from reference gene primer amplification. The data were produced by immunoSEQ multiplex PCR, yet TCRdb's version contains in-frame clones alone and is incomplete. That table gives V, J and clone size, and the DNA gave D and trimming. The table records 50,000 to 75,000 clones, about 76% of them present only once. This sample is part of a study of blood T cell repertoires in COVID-19. Background on the study: There were acute and convalescent COVID-19 samples, and they came from the United States, Italy and Spain. T cells, B-cell-depleted T cells, or PBMCs provided the cDNA or gDNA that served as material.

The germline gives CDR1 MNHEY, CDR2 SVGEGT. The germline V and J ends were trimmed by 0 bases and 3 bases, with 7 bases remaining between them. There are 14 residues in the CDR3. Sequencing input: peripheral blood. The origin of this receptor is a woman older than 75 with acute or convalescent COVID-19. The chain recombines TRBV6-2 or TRBV6-3 with TRBJ2-3; D is unclear. The CDR3 region is CASSYSSPTDTQYF. CDR3 coding DNA: TGTGCCAGCAGTTACTCGAGTCCTACAGATACGCAGTATTTT.